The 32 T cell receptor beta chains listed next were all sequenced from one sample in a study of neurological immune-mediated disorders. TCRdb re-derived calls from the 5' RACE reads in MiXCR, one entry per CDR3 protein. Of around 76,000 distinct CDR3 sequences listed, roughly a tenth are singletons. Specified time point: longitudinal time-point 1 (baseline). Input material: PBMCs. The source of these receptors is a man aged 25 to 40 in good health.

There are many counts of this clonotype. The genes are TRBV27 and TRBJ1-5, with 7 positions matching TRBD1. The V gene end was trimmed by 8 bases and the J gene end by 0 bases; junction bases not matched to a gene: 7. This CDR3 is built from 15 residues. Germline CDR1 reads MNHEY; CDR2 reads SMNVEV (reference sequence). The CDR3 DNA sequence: TGTGCCAGCGGCGACAGGGTTTATAGCAATCAGCCCCAGCATTTT. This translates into CASGDRVYSNQPQHF.

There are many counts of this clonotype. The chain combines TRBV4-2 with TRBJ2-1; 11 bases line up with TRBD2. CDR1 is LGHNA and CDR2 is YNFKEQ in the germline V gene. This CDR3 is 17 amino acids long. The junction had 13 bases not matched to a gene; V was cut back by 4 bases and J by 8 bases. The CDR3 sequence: CASSLGGLAGGHYEQFF. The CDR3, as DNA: TGTGCCAGCAGCCTCGGGGGGCTAGCGGGAGGCCACTATGAGCAGTTCTTC.

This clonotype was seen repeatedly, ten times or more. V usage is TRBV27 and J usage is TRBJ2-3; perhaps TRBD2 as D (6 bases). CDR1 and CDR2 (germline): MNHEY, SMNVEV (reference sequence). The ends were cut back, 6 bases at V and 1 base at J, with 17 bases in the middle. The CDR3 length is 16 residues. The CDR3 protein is CASSLIGSYGTDTQYF. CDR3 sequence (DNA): TGTGCCAGCAGCCTGATCGGGAGTTATGGCACAGATACGCAGTATTTT.

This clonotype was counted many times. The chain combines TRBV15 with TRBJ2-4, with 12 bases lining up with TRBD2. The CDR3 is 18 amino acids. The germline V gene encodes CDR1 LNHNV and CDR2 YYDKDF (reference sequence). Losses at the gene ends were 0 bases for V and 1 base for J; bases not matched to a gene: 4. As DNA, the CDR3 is TGTGCCACCAGCAGAGATTGGGGGACTAGCGGGGCCAAAAACATTCAGTACTTC. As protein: CATSRDWGTSGAKNIQYF.

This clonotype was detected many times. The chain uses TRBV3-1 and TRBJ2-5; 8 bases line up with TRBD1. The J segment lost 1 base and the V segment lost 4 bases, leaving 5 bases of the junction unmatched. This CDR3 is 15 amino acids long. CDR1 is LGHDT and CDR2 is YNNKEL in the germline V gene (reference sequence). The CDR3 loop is CASSPAGTGQETQYF. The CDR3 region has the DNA TGTGCCAGCAGCCCAGCCGGGACAGGCCAAGAGACCCAGTACTTC.

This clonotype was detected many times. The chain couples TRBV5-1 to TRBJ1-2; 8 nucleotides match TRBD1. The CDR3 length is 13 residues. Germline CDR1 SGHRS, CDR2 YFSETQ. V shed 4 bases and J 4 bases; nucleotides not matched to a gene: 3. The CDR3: CASSPGTGYGYTF. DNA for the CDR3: TGCGCCAGCAGCCCCGGGACAGGCTATGGCTACACCTTC.

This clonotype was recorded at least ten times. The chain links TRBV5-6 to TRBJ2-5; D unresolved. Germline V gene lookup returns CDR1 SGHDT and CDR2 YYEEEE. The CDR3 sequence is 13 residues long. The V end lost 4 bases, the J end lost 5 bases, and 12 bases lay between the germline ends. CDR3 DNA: TGTGCCAGCAGCCCCGGATTATGGGAGACCCAGTACTTC. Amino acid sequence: CASSPGLWETQYF.

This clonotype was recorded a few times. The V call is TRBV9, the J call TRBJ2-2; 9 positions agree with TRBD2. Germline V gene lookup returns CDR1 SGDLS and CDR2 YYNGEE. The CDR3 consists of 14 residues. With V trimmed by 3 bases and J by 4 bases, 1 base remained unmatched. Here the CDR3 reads CASSELAGTGELFF. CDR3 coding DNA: TGTGCCAGCAGCGAACTAGCGGGCACCGGGGAGCTGTTTTTT.

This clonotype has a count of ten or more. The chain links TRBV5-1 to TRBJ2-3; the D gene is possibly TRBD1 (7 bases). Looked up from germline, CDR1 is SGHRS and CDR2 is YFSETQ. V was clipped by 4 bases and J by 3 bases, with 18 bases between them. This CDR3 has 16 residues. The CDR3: CASSPQGVSGTDTQYF. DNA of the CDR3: TGCGCCAGCAGCCCCCAGGGGGTGAGCGGGACAGATACGCAGTATTTT.

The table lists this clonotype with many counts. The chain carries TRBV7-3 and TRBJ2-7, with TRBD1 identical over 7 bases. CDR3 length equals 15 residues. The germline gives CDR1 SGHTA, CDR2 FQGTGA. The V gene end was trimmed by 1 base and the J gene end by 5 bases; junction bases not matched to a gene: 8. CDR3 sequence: CASSLMGTVTDEQYF. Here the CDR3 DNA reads TGTGCCAGCAGCTTAATGGGGACAGTGACCGACGAGCAGTACTTC.

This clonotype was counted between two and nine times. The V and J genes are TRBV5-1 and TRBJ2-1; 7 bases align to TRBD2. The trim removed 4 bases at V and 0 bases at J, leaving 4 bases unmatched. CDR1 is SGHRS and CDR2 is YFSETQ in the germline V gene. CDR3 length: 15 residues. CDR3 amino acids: CASSELANSYNEQFF. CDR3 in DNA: TGCGCCAGCAGCGAACTAGCGAACTCCTACAATGAGCAGTTCTTC.

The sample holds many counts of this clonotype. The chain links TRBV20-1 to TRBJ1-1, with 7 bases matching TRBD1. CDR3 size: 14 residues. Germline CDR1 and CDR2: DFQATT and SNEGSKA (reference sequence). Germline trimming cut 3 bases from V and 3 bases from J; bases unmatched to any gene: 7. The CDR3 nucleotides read TGCAGTGCTAGGGCAGGGGGGGTATACACTGAAGCTTTCTTT. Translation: CSARAGGVYTEAFF.

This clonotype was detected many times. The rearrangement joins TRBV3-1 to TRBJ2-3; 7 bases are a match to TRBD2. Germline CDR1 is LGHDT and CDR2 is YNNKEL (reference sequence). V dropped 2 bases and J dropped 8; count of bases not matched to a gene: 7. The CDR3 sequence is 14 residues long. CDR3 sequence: CASSQKAGGSTQYF. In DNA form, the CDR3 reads TGTGCCAGCAGCCAAAAGGCCGGCGGGAGTACGCAGTATTTT.

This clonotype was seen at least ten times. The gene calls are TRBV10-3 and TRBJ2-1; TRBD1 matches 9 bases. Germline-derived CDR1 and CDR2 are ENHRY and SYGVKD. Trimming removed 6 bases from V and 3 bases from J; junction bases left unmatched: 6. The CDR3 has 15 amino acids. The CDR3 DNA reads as TGTGCCATCAGCCCGGGACAGGGAAGCTACAATGAGCAGTTCTTC. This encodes CAISPGQGSYNEQFF.

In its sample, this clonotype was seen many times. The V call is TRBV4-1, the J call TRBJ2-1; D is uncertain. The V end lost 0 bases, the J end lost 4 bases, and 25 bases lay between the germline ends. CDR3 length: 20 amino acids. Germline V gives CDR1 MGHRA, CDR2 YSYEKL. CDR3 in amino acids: CASSQDIPPGPGYSYNEQFF. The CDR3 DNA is TGCGCCAGCAGCCAAGATATACCCCCTGGGCCTGGCTACTCATACAATGAGCAGTTCTTC.

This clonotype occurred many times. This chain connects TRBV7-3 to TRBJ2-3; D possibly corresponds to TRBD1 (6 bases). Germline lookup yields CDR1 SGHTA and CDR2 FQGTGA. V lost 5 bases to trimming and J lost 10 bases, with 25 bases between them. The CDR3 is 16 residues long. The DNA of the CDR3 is TGTGCCAGCAGCCTTAGCCCGACAGGCCTCCCCTCGGCGCAGTATTTT. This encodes CASSLSPTGLPSAQYF.

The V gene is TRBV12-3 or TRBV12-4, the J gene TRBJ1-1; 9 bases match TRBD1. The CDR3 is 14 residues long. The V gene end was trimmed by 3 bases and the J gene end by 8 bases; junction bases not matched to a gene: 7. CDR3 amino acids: CASSFTGGTGEAFF. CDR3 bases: TGTGCCAGCAGTTTCACAGGGGGCACAGGGGAAGCTTTCTTT.

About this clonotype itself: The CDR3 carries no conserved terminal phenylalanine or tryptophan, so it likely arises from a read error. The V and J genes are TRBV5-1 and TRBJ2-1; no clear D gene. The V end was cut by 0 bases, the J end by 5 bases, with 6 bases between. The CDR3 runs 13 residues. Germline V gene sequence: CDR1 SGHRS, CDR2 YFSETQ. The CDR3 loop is CASSLAGNNEQFI. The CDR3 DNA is TGCGCCAGCAGCTTGGCCGGCAACAATGAGCAGTTCATA.

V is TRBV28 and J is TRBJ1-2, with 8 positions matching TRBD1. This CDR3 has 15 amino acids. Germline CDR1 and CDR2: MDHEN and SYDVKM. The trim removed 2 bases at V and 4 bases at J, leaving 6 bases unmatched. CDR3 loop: CASSLRDRFTYGYTF. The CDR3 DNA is TGTGCCAGCAGTTTAAGGGACAGGTTTACCTATGGCTACACCTTC.

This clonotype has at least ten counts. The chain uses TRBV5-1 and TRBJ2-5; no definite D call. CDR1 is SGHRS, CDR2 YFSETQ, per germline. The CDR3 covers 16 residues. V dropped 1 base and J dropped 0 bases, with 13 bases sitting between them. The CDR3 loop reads CASSLIDSRYQETQYF. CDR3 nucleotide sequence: TGCGCCAGCAGCTTGATTGACTCTCGGTACCAAGAGACCCAGTACTTC.

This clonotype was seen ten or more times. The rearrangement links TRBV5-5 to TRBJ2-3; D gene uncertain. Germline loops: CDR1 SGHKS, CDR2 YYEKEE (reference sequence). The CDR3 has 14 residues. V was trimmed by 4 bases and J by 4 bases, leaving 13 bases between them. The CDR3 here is CASSTETRADTQYF. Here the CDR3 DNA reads TGTGCCAGCAGCACAGAAACCCGCGCAGATACGCAGTATTTT.

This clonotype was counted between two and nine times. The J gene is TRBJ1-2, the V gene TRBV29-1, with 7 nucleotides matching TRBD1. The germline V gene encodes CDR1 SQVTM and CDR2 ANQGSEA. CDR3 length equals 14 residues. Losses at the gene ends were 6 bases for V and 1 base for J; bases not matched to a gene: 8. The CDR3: CSVKTGTNNYGYTF. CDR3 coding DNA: TGCAGCGTGAAGACAGGGACAAATAACTATGGCTACACCTTC. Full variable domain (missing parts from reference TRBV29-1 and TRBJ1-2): SAVISQKPSRDICQRGTSLTIQCQVDSQVTMMFWYRQQPGQSLTLIATANQGSEATYESGFVIDKFPISRPNLTFSTLTVSNMSPEDSSIYLCSVKTGTNNYGYTFGSGTRLTVV.

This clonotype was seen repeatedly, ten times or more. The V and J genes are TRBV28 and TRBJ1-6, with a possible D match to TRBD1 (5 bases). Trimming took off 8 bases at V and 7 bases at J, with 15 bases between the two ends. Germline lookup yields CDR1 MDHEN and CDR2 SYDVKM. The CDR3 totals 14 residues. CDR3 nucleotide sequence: TGTGCCAGCCAGCTGTTGAAGGGGAATTCACCCCTCCACTTT. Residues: CASQLLKGNSPLHF.

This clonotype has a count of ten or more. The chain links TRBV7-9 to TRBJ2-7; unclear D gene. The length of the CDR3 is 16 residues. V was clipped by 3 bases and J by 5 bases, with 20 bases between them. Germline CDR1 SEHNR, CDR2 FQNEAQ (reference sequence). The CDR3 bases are TGTGCCAGCAGCTTTCGGGTAATGGGGTCTCTGGACGAGCAGTACTTC. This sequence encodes CASSFRVMGSLDEQYF.

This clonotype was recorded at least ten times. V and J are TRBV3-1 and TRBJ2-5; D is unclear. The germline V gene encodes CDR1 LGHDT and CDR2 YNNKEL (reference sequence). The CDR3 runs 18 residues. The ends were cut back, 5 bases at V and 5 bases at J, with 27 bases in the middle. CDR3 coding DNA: TGTGCCAGCAGCTCTCCTCACCAACCCTCGGAAGCGACGGAGACCCAGTACTTC. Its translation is CASSSPHQPSEATETQYF.

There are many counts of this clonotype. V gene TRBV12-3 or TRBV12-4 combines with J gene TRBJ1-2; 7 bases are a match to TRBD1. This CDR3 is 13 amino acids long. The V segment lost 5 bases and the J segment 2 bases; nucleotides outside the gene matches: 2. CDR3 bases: TGTGCCAGCAGTCTACAGGGGAACTATGGCTACACCTTC. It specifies CASSLQGNYGYTF.

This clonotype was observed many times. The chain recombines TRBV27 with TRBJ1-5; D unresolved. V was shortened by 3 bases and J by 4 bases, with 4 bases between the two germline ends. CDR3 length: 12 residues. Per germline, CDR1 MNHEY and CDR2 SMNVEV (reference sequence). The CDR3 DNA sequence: TGTGCCAGCAGTTTTAGAAATCAGCCCCAGCATTTT. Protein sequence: CASSFRNQPQHF.

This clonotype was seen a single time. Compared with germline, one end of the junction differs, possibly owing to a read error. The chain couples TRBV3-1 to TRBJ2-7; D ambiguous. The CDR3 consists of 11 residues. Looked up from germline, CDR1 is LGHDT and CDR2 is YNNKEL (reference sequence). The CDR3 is CGSQGPYEQYF. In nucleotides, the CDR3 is TGCGGCAGCCAAGGACCGTACGAGCAGTACTTC.

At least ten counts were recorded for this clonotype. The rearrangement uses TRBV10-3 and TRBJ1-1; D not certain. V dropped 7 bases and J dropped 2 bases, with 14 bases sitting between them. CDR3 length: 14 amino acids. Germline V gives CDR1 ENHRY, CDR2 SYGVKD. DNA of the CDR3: TGTGCCATCACTCGAGACCCCTTTAACACTGAAGCTTTCTTT. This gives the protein CAITRDPFNTEAFF.

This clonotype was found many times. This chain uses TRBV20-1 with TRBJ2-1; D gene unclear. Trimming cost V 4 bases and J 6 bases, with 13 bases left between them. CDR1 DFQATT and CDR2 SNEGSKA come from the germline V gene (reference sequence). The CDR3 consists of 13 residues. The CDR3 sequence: CSATKDGRNEQFF. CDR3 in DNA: TGCAGTGCTACCAAGGACGGACGCAATGAGCAGTTCTTC.

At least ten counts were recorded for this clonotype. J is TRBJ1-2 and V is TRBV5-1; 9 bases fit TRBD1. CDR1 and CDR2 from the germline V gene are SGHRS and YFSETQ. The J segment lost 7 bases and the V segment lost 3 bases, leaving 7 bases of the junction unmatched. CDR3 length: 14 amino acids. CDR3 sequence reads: CASSWTGERGGYTF. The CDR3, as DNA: TGCGCCAGCAGCTGGACAGGGGAGAGGGGTGGCTACACCTTC. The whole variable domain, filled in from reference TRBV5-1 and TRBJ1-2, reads KAGVTQTPRYLIKTRGQQVTLSCSPISGHRSVSWYQQTPGQGLQFLFEYFSETQRNKGNFPGRFSGRQFSNSRSEMNVSTLELGDSALYLCASSWTGERGGYTFGSGTRLTVV.

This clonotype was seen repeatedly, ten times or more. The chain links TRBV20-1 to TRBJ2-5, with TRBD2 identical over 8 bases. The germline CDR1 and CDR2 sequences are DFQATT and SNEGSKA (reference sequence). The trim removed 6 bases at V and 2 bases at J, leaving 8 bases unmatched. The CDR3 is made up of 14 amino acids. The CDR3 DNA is TGCAGTGCCTTAATACTAGCGGAACAAGAGACCCAGTACTTC. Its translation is CSALILAEQETQYF.